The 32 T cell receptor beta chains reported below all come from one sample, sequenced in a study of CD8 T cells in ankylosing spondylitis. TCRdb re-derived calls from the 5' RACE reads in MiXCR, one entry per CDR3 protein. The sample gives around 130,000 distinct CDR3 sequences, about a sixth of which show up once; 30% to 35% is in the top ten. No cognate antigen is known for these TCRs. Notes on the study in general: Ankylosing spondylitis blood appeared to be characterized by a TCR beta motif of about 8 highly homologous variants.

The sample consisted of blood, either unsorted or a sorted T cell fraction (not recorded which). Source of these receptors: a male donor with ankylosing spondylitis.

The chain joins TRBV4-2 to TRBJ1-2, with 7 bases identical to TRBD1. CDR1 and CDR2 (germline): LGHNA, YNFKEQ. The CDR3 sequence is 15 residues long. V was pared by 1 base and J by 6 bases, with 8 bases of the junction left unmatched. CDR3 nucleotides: TGTGCCAGCAGCCAAGCGGGACAGTCAAGGGATGGCTACACCTTC. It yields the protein CASSQAGQSRDGYTF.

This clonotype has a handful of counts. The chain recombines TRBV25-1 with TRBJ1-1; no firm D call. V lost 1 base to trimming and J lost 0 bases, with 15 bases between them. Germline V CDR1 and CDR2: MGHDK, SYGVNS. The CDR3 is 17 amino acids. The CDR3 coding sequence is TGTGCCAGCAGTGAATTAGAATTTCCAGGAATGAACACTGAAGCTTTCTTT. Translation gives CASSELEFPGMNTEAFF.

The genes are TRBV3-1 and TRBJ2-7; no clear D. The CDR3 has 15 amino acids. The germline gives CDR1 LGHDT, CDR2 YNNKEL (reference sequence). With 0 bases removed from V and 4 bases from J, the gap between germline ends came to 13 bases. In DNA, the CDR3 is TGTGCCAGCAGCCAAGAATGGATGGCTAGTTACGAGCAGTACTTC. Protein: CASSQEWMASYEQYF.

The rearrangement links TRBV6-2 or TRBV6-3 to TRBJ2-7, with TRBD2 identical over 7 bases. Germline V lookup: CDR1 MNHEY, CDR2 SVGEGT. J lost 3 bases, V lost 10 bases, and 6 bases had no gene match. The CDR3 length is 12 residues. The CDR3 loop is CAIRGSGYEQYF. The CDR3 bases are TGTGCCATTCGCGGGAGCGGCTACGAGCAGTACTTC.

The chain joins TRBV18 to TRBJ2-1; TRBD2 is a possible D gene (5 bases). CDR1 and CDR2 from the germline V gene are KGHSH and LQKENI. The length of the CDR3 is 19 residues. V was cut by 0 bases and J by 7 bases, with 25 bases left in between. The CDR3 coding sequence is TGTGCCAGCTCACCACCGCGTTCGCGGGTTACAGCCGGTCCTAATGAGCAGTTCTTC. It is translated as CASSPPRSRVTAGPNEQFF.

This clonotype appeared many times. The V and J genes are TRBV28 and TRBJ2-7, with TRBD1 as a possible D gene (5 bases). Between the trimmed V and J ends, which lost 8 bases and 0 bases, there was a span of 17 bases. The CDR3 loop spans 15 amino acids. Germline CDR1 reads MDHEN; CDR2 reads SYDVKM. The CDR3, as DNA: TGTGCCAGCCGCCACCTCCAGGGAAGCTCCTACGAGCAGTACTTC. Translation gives CASRHLQGSSYEQYF. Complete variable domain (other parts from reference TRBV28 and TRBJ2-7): DVKVTQSSRYLVKRTGEKVFLECVQDMDHENMFWYRQDPGLGLRLIYFSYDVKMKEKGDIPEGYSVSREKKERFSLILESASTNQTSMYLCASRHLQGSSYEQYFGPGTRLTVT.

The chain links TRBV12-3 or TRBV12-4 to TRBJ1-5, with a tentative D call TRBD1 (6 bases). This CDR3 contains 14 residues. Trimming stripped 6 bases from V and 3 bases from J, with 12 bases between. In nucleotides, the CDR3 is TGTGCCAGCAGCGACAACAGGGACAATCAGCCCCAGCATTTT. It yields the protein CASSDNRDNQPQHF.

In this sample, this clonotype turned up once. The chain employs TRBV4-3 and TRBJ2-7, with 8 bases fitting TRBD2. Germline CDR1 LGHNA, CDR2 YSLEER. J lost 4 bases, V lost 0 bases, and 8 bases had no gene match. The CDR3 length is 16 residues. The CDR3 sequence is CASSQDFGGLAYEQYF. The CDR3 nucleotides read TGCGCCAGCAGCCAAGATTTCGGAGGACTAGCTTACGAGCAGTACTTC.

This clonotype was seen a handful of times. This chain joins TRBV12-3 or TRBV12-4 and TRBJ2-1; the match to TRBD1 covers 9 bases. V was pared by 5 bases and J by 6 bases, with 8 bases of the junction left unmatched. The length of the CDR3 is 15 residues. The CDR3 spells CASSTGGAPVNEQFF. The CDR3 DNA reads TGTGCCAGCAGTACAGGGGGCGCCCCGGTCAATGAGCAGTTCTTC.

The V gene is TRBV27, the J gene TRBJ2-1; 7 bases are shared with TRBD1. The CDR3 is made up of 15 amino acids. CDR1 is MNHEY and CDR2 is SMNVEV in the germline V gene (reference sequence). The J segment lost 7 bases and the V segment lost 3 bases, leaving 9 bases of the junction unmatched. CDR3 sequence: CASSFWGQSWNEQFF. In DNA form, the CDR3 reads TGTGCCAGCAGTTTTTGGGGACAGTCTTGGAATGAGCAGTTCTTC.

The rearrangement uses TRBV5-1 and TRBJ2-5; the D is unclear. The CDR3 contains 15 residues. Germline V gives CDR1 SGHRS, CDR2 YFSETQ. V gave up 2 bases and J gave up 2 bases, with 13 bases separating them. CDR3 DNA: TGCGCCAGCAGCTTCGAAAGACTCGGGCAAGAGACCCAGTACTTC. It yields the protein CASSFERLGQETQYF.

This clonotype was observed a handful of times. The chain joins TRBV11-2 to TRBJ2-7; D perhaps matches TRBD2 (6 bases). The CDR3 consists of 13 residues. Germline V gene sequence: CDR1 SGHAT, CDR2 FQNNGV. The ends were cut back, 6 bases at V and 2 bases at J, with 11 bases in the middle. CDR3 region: CASRPRETYEQYF. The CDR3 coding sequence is TGTGCCAGCAGACCTCGGGAGACCTACGAGCAGTACTTC.

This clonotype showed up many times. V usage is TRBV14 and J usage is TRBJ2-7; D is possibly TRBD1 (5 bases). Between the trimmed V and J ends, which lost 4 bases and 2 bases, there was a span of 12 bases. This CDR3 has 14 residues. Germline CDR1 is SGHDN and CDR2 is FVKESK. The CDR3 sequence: CASSPWQTAYEQYF. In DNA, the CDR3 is TGTGCCAGCAGCCCATGGCAGACAGCCTACGAGCAGTACTTC.

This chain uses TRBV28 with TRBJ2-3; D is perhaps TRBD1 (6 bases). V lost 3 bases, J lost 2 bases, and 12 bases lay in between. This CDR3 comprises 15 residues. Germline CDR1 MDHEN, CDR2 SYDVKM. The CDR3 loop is CASSLDRPNTDTQYF. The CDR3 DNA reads TGTGCCAGCAGTTTGGACAGACCCAACACAGATACGCAGTATTTT.

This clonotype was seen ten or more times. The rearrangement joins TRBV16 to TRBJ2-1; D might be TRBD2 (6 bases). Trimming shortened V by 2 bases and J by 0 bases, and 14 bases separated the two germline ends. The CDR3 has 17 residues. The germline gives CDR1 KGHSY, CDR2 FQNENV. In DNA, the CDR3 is TGTGCCAGCAGCCAAGTGTGGGAGGTGAGCTCCTACAATGAGCAGTTCTTC. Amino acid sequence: CASSQVWEVSSYNEQFF.

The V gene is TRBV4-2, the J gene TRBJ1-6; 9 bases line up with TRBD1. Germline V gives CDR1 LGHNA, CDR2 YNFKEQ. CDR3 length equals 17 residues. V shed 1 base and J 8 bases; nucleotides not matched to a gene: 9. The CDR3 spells CASSQAPRTGADSPLHF. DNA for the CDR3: TGTGCCAGCAGCCAAGCCCCCCGGACAGGGGCGGATTCACCCCTCCACTTT.

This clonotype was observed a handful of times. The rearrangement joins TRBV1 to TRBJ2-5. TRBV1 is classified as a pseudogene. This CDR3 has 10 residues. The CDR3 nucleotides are TGCACCAGGTACCAAGAGACCCAGTACTTC. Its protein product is CTRYQETQYF.

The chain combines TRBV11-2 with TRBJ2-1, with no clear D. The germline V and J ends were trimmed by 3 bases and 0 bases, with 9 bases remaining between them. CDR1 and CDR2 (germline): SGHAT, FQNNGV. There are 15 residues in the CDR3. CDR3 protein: CASSLGPSSYNEQFF. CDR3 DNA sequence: TGTGCCAGCAGCTTGGGCCCGAGCTCCTACAATGAGCAGTTCTTC.

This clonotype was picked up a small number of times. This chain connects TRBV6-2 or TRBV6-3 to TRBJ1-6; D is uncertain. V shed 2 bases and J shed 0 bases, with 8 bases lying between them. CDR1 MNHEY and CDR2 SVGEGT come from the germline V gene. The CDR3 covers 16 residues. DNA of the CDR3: TGTGCCAGCAGTTACGTCCTGAGCTCCTATAATTCACCCCTCCACTTT. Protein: CASSYVLSSYNSPLHF.

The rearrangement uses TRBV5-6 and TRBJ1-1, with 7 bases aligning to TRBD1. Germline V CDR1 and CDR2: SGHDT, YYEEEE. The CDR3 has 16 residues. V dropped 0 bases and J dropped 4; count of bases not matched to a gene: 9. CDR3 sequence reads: CASSLGLGGEVTEAFF. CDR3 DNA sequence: TGTGCCAGCAGCTTGGGATTAGGGGGCGAGGTCACTGAAGCTTTCTTT.

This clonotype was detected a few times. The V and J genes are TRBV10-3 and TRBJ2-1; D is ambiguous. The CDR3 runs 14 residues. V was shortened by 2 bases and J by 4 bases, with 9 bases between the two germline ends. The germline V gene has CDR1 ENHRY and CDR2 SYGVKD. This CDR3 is CAISEKDGYNEQFF. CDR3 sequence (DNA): TGTGCCATCAGTGAGAAAGACGGTTACAATGAGCAGTTCTTC.

CDR3 amino acids: CASSFQDTNYGYTF. CDR3 DNA sequence: TGTGCCAGCAGCTTCCAGGACACAAACTATGGCTACACCTTC. The chain joins TRBV7-9 to TRBJ1-2, with D perhaps TRBD1 (5 bases). Germline V lookup: CDR1 SEHNR, CDR2 FQNEAQ (reference sequence). V was trimmed by 3 bases and J by 2 bases, leaving 10 bases between them. This CDR3 has 14 amino acids.

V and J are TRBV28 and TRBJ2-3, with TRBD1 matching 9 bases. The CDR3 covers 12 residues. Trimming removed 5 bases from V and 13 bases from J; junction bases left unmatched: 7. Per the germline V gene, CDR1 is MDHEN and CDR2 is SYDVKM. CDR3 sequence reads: CASSRNRDREYF. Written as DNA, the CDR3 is TGTGCCAGCAGTCGCAACCGGGACAGGGAGTATTTT.

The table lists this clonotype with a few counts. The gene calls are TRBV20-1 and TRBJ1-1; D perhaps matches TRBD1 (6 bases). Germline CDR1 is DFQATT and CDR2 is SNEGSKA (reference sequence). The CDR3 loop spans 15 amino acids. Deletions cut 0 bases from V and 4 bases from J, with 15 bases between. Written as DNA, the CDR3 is TGCAGTGCTAGAGATAGGAGCAGGGGTGTCACTGAAGCTTTCTTT. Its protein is CSARDRSRGVTEAFF.

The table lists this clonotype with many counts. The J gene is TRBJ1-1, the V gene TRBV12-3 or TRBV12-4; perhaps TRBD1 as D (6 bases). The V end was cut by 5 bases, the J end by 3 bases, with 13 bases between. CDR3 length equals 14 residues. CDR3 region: CASSQQGYYTEAFF. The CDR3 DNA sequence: TGTGCCAGCAGTCAACAGGGTTATTACACTGAAGCTTTCTTT.

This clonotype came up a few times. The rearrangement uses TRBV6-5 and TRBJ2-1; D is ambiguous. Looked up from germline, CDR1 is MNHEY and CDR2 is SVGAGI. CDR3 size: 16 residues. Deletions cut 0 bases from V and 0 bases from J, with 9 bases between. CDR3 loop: CASSYSISFSYNEQFF. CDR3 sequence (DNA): TGTGCCAGCAGTTACTCCATCAGTTTCTCCTACAATGAGCAGTTCTTC.

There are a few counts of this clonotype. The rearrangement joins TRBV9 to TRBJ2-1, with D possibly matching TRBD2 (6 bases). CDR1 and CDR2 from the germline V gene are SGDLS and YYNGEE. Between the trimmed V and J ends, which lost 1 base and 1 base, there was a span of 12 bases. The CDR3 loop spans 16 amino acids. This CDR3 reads CASSVNLANSYNEQFF. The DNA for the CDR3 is TGTGCCAGCAGCGTAAACCTAGCGAATTCCTACAATGAGCAGTTCTTC.

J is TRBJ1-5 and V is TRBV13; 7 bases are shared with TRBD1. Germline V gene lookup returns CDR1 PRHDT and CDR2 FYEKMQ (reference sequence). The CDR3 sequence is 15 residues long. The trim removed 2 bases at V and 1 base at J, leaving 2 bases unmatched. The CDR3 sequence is CASSLKGASNQPQHF. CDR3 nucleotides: TGTGCCAGCAGCTTAAAGGGGGCCAGCAATCAGCCCCAGCATTTT. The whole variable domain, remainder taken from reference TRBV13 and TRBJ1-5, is AAGVIQSPRHLIKEKRETATLKCYPIPRHDTVYWYQQGPGQDPQFLISFYEKMQSDKGSIPDRFSAQQFSDYHSELNMSSLELGDSALYFCASSLKGASNQPQHFGDGTRLSIL.

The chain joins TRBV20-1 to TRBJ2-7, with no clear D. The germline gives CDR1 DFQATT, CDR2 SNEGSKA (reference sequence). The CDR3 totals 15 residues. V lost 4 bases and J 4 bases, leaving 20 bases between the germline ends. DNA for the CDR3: TGCAGTGCTACAGAACCTAGTCTTAGGGTGTACGAGCAGTACTTC. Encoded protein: CSATEPSLRVYEQYF.

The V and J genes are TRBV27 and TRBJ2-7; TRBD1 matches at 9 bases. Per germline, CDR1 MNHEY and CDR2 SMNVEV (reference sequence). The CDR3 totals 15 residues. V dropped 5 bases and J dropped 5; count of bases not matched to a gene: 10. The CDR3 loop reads CASSPPGTGINEQYF. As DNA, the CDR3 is TGTGCCAGCAGTCCCCCCGGGACAGGGATCAACGAGCAGTACTTC.

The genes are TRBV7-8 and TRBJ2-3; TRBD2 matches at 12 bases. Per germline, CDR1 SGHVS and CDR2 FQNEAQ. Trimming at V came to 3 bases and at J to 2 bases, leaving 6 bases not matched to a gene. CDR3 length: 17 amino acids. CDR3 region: CASSFRLAGGPTDTQYF. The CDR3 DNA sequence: TGTGCCAGCAGCTTTCGTCTAGCGGGAGGGCCCACAGATACGCAGTATTTT.

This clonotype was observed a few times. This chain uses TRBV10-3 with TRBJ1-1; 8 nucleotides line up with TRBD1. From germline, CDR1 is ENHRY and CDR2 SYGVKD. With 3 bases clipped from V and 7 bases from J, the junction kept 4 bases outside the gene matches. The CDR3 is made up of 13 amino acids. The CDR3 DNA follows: TGTGCCATCAGTGATCAGGGGGCAGTTGAAGCTTTCTTT. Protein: CAISDQGAVEAFF.